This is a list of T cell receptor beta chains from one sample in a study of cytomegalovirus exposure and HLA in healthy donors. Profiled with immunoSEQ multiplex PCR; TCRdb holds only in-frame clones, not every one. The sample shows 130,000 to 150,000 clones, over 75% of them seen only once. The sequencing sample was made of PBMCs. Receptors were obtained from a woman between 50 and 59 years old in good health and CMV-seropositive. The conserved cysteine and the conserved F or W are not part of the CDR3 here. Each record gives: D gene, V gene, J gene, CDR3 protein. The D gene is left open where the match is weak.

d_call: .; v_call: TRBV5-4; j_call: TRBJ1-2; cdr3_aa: ASSLLGAGGGYGYT
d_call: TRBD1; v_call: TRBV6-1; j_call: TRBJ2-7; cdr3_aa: ASSVRDSEQY
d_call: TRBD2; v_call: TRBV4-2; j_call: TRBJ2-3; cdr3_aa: ASSRNPPALAGGLVSTDTQY
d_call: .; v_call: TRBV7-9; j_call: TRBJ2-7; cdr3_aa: ASSLKRELEQY
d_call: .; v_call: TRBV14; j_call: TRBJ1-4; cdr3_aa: ASSLTGTTNEKLF
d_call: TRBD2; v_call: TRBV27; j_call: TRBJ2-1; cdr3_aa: ASSLSAGEAAYEQF
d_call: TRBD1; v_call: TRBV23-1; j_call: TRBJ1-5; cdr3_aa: ASSLEGALSQPQH
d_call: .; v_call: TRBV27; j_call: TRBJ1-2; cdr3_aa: ASSLGPLKDYGYT
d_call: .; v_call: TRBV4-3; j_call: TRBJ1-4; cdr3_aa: ASSQDARGANEKLF
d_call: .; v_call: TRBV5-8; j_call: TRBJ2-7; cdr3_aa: ASSLFGGSSYEQY
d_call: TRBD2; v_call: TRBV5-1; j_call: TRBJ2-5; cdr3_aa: ASSLFSGGAGETQY
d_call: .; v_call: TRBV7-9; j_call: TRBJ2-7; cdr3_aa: ASSPRTDYEQY
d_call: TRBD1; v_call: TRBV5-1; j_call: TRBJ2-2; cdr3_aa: ASSYDRGGWYTGELF
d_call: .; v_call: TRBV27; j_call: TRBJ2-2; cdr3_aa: ASMLSVLTGELF
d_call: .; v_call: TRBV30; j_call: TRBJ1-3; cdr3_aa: AWSRLGASGNTIY
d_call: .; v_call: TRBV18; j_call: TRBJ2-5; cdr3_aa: ASSRDQETQY
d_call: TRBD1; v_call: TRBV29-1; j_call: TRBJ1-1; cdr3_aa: SVAPTGNPEAF
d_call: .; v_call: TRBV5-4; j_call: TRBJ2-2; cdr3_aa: ASRPGTRDTGELF
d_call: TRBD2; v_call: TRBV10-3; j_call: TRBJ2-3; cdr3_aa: AIRSPGTREY
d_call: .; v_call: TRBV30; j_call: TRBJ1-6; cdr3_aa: AWTGGSDSPLH
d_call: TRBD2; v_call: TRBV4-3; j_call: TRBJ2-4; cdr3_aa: ASSQVRGGPTLAKNIQY